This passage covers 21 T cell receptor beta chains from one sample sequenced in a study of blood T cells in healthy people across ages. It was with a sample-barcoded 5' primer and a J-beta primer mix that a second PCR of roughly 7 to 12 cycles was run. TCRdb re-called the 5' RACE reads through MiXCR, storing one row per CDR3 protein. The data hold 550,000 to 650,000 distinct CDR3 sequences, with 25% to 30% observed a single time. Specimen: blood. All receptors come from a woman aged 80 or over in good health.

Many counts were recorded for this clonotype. The CDR3 here is CASSEYLDRNGYTF. For the CDR3, the DNA is TGTGCCAGCAGTGAATATTTAGACAGGAATGGCTACACCTTC. The rearrangement uses TRBV25-1 and TRBJ1-2; a possible D gene is TRBD1 (6 bases). The CDR3 sequence is 14 residues long. Germline CDR1 is MGHDK and CDR2 is SYGVNS. Trimming stripped 0 bases from V and 6 bases from J, with 11 bases between.

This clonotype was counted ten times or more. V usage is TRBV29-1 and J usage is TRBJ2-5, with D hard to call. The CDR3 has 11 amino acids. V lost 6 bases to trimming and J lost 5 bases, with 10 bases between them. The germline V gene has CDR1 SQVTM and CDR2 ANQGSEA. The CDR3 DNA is TGCAGCGTCAGGATCGGCGAGACCCAGTACTTC. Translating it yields CSVRIGETQYF.

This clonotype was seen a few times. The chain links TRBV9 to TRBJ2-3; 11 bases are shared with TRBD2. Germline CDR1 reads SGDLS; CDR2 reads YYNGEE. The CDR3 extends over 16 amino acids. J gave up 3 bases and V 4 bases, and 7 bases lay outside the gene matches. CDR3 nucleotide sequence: TGTGCCAGCAGCCCCCGTATAGCGGGGGGGACAGATACGCAGTATTTT. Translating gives CASSPRIAGGTDTQYF.

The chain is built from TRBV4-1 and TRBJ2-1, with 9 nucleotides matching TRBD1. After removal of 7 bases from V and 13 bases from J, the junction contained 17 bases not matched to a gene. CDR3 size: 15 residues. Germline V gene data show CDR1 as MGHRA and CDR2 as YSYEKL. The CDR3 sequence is CASNRMDRGLETQFF. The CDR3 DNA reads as TGCGCCAGCAACCGGATGGACAGGGGTTTAGAGACCCAGTTCTTC.

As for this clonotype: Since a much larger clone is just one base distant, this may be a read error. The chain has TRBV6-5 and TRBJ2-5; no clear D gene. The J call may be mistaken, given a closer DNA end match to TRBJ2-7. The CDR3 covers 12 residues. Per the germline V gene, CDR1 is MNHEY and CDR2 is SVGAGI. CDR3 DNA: TGTGCCAACCATACCGTGGGCGGCGAGCAGTACTTC. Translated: CANHTVGGEQYF.

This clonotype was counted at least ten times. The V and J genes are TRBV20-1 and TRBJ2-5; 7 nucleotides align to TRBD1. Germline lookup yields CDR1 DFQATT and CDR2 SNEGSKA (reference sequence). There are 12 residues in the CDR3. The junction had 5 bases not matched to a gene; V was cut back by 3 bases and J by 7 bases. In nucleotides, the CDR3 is TGCAGTGCTAGCGAACAGGGGAGGACCCAGTACTTC. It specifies CSASEQGRTQYF.

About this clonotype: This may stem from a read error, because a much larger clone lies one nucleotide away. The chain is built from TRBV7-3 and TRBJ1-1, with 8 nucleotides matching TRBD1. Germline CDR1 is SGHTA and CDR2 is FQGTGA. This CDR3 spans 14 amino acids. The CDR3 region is CACRRQGRDTEAFF. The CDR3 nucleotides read TGTGCCTGCAGGAGACAGGGGAGGGACACTGAAGCTTTCTTT.

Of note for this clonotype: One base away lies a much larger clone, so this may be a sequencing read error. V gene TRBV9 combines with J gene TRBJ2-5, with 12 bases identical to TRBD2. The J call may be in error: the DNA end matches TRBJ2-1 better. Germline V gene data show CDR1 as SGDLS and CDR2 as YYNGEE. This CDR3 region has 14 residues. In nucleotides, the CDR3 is TGTGCCAGCGGGACTAGCGGGTTCCAAGAGACCCAGTTCTTC. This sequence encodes CASGTSGFQETQFF.

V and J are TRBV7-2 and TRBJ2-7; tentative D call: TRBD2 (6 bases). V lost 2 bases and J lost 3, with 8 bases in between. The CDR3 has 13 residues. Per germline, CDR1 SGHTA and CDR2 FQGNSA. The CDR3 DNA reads TGTGCCAGCAGCTTAATGCGGGACTACGAGCAGTACTTC. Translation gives CASSLMRDYEQYF.

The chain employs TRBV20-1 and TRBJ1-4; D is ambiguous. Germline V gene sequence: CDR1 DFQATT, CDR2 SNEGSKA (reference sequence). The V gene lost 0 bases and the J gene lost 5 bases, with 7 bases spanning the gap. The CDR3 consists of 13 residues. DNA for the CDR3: TGCAGTGCTAGAGACCACGAAAATGAAAAACTGTTTTTT. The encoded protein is CSARDHENEKLFF.

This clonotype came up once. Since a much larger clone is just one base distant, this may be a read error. In nucleotides, the CDR3 is TGTGCCAGCAGAGGACAGGGGGCAGGGAATGAGCAGTACTTC. Protein: CASRGQGAGNEQYF. The V and J genes are TRBV9 and TRBJ2-7; 11 bases map to TRBD1. Germline V gives CDR1 SGDLS, CDR2 YYNGEE. CDR3 length equals 14 residues. After removal of 5 bases from V and 7 bases from J, the junction contained 8 bases not matched to a gene.

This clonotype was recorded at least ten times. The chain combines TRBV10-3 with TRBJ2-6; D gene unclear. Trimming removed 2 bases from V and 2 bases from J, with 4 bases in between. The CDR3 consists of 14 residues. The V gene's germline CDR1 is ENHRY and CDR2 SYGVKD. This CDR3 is CAISESTGANVLTF. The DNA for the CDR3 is TGTGCCATCAGTGAGAGCACTGGGGCCAACGTCCTGACTTTC.

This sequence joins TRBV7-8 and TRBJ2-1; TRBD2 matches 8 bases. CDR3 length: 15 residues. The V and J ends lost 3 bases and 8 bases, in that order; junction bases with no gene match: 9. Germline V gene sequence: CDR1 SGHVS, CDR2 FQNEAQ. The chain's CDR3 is CASSFRSGIGDEQFF. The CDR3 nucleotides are TGTGCCAGCAGCTTCCGTAGCGGGATCGGTGATGAGCAGTTCTTC.

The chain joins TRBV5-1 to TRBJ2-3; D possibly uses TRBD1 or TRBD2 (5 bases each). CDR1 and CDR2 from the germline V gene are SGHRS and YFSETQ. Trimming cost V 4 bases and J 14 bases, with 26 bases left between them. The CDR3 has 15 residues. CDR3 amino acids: CASSLRQSRGEKLYF. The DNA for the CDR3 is TGCGCCAGCAGCCTTCGACAGTCGAGGGGTGAAAAACTGTATTTT.

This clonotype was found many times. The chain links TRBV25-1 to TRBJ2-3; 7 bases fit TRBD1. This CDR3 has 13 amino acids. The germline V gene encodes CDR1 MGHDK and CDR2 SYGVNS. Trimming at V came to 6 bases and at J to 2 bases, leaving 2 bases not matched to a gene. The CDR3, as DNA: TGTGCCAGCAGGACAGGGATCACAGATACGCAGTATTTT. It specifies CASRTGITDTQYF.

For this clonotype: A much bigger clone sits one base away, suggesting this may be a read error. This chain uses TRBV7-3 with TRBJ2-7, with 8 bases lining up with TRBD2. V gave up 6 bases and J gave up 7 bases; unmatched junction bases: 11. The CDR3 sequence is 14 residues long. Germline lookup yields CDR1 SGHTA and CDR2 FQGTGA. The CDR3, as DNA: TGTGCCAGCAGGAGGACTAGCACGATCAATGAGCAGTACTTC. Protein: CASRRTSTINEQYF.

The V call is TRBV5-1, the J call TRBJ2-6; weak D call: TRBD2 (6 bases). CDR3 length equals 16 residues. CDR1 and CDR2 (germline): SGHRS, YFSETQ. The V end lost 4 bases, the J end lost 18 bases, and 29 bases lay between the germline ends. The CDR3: CASSPPAGSGANVWTF. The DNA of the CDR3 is TGCGCCAGCAGCCCCCCAGCGGGCTCTGGGGCCAACGTCTGGACTTTC.

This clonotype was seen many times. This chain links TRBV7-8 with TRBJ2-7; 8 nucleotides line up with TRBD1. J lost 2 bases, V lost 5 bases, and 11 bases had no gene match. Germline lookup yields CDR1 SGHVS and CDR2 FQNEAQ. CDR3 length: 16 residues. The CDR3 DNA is TGTGCCAGCAGCAACTACCCGGGACAGGTGACCTACGAGCAGTACTTC. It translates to CASSNYPGQVTYEQYF.

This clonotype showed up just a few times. CDR3 bases: TGTGCCATCAGTGAGGGGCGACAGTTTAGCAATCAGCCCCAGCATTTT. It translates to CAISEGRQFSNQPQHF. The chain combines TRBV10-3 with TRBJ1-5; D may be TRBD1 (5 bases). The germline gives CDR1 ENHRY, CDR2 SYGVKD. The CDR3 totals 16 residues. V lost 2 bases and J 0 bases, leaving 11 bases between the germline ends.

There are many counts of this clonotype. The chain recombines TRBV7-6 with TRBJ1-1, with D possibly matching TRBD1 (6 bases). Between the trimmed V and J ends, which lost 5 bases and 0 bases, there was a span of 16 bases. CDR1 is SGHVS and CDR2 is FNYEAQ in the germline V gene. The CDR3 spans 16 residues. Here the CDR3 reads CASSVYVGTLNTEAFF. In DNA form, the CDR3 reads TGTGCCAGCAGCGTTTACGTTGGGACACTGAACACTGAAGCTTTCTTT.

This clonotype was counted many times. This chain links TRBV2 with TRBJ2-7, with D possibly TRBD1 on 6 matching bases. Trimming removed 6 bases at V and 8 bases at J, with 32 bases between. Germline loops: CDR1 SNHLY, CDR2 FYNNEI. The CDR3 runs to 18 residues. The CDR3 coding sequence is TGTGCCAGCAGGGTCATCCGGGACACCCAACAGCCGAGGAACCAGCAGTACTTC. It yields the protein CASRVIRDTQQPRNQQYF.